This T cell receptor (beta chain) is from a study of human versus mouse CDR3 diversity and MHC coevolution. Overall study context: Reported immunoSEQ sensitivity was one in 200,000 T cells, with reduced amplification bias.

About this clone: Its specificity is unknown.

Findings and caveats of the study: Humans had the largest estimated TCR beta repertoire, about 1.6 million clonotypes.

This table comes from immunoSEQ multiplex PCR, and its TCRdb copy is limited to in-frame clones, with some not included. The top ten clones hold approximately 17% of a sample with about 60,000 clones, just under 95% of them seen once. The sequenced sample was naive CD4+ T cells from blood. Subset defined: CD45RO-negative CD62L-positive naive CD4 T cells. The receptor's source is a person aged 55 to 69 in good health.

CDR3 sequence reads: CASSQPGQGALGGELFF. CDR3 DNA: TGTGCCAGCAGCCAACCCGGACAGGGGGCGCTGGGCGGGGAGCTGTTTTTT. The chain recombines TRBV5-4 with TRBJ2-2; 11 bases match TRBD1. V shed 4 bases, J shed 7 bases, and the junction held 12 bases outside the gene matches. CDR3 size: 17 residues. In germline, CDR1 is SGHNT, CDR2 YYREEE (reference sequence). The complete variable domain, with remaining parts taken from reference TRBV5-4 and TRBJ2-2, reads ETGVTQSPTHLIKTRGQQVTLRCSSQSGHNTVSWYQQALGQGPQFIFQYYREEENGRGNFPPRFSGLQFPNYSSELNVNALELDDSALYLCASSQPGQGALGGELFFGEGSRLTVL.